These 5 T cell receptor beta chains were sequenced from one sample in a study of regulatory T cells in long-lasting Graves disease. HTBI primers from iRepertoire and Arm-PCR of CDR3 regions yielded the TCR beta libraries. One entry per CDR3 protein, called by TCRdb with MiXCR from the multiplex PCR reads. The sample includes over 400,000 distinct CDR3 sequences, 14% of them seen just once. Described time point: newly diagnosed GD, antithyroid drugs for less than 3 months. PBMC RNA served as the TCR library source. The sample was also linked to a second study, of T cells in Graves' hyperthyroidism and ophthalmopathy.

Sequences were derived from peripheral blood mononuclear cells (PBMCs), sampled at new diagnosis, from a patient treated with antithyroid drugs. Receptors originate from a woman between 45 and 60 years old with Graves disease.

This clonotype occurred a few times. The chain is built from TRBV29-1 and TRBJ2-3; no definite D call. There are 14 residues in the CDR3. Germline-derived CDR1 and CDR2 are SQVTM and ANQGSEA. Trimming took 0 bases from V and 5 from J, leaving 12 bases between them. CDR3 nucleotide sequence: TGCAGCGTTGAAGAAAGGTATCAAGGAGATACGCAGTATTTT. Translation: CSVEERYQGDTQYF.

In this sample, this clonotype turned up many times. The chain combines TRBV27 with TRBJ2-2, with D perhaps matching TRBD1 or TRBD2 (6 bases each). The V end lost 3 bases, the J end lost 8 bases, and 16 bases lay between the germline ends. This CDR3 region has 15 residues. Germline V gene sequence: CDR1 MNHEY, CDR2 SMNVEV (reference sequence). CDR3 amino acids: CASSFHGGDSGELFF. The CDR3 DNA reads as TGTGCCAGCAGTTTTCACGGGGGCGATTCTGGGGAGCTGTTTTTT.

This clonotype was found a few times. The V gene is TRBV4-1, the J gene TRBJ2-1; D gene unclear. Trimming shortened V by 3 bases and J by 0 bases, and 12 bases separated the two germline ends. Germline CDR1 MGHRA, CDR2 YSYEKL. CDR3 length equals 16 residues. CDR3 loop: CASSQIAESSYNEQFF. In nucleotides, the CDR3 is TGCGCCAGCAGCCAGATAGCCGAGAGCTCCTACAATGAGCAGTTCTTC.

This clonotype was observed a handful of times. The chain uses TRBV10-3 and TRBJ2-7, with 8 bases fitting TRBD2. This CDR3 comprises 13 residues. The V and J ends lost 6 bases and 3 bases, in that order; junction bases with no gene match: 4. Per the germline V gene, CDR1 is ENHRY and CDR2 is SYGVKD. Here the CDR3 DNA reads TGTGCCATCAGGCCGGGACTAGACTACGAGCAGTACTTC. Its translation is CAIRPGLDYEQYF.

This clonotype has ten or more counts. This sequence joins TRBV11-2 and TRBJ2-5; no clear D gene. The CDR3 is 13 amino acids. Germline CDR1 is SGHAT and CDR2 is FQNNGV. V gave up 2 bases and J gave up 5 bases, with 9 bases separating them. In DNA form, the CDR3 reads TGTGCCAGCAGCTTATGGGCCAAGGAGACCCAGTACTTC. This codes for CASSLWAKETQYF.